Given below is one T cell receptor (beta chain) in context. This entry belongs to a study of shared clonotypes between healthy human individuals. Original processing methods: ImmunoSEQ output lacked quality scores and full-length reads, limiting matched filtering. The protocol was immunoSEQ multiplex PCR, while the TCRdb copy is restricted to in-frame clones and leaves out a portion. V and J calls and clone size follow that table, whereas D and trimming were derived from the DNA. The sample holds about 2,500,000 clones, roughly nine tenths seen once. The CDR3 is made up of 14 amino acids. Germline V gene sequence: CDR1 SGDLS, CDR2 YYNGEE. Trimming took off 4 bases at V and 3 bases at J, with 12 bases between the two ends.

The sequence derives from a man between 18 and 29 years old in good health. The rearrangement links TRBV9 to TRBJ2-3, with a possible D match to TRBD2 (5 bases). The sample comprised naive CD4+ T cells sorted from blood. Subset reported: CD45RA+ positively selected. Written as DNA, the CDR3 is TGTGCCAGCAGCCTCCAAGTAGCGACAGATACGCAGTATTTT. Protein: CASSLQVATDTQYF.